The clone carrying this T cell receptor beta chain was counted only a few times. Its cognate antigen is unknown. The sample originates from a study of regulatory T cells in long-lasting Graves disease. Construction of TCR beta libraries relied on iRepertoire HTBI primers and on Arm-PCR targeting CDR3 regions. TCRdb re-called the multiplex PCR reads through MiXCR, storing one row per CDR3 protein. Of 200,000 to 250,000 distinct CDR3 sequences in the sample, around 18% were seen once. The V segment lost 6 bases and the J segment 7 bases; nucleotides outside the gene matches: 15. This CDR3 is built from 16 residues. In germline, CDR1 is DFQATT, CDR2 SNEGSKA (reference sequence). Study-wide points: Segments TRBV28, TRBJ1-2 and TRBJ2-5 showed preferential usage in persistent disease. Comparison showed that persistent patients shared more public clonotypes (fewer than 3,000) than new patients (approximately 1,000).

Time point denoted: newly diagnosed GD, antithyroid drugs for less than 3 months. Extracted PBMC RNA gave rise to the TCR library. The peripheral blood volume drawn was approximately 9 milliliters, and it was collected into EDTA tubes. The source is a female donor with Graves disease. The chain links TRBV20-1 to TRBJ1-4; the match to TRBD1 covers 9 bases. The sequences come from peripheral blood mononuclear cells (PBMCs), collected at new diagnosis, from a patient treated with antithyroid drugs. In DNA form, the CDR3 reads TGCAGTGCCGCGGGACAGGGTGGTTTATTGACTGAAAAACTGTTTTTT. Translation gives CSAAGQGGLLTEKLFF.